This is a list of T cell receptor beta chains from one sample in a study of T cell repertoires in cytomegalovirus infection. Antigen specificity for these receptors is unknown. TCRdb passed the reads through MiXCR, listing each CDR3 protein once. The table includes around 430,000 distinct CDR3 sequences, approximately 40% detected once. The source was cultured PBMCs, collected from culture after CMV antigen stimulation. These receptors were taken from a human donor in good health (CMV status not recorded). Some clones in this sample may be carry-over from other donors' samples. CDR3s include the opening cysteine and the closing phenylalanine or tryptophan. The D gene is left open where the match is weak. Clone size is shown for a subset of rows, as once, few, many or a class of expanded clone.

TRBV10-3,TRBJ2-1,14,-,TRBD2,CAIGNLAGYNEQFF,TGTGCCATTGGGAACTTAGCGGGATACAATGAGCAGTTCTTC
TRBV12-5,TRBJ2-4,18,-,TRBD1,CASGLDYRGLLAKNIQYF,TGTGCTAGTGGTTTGGATTACAGGGGCCTCCTAGCCAAAAACATTCAGTACTTC
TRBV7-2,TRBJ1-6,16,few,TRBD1,CASSLTTGTYNSPLHF,TGTGCCAGCAGCTTAACGACAGGGACCTATAATTCACCCCTCCACTTT
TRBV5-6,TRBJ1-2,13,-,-,CASSYGPSYGYTF,TGTGCCAGCAGCTACGGACCGAGCTATGGCTACACCTTC
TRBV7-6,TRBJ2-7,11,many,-,CASRNGKEQYF,TGTGCCAGCAGGAACGGGAAGGAGCAGTACTTC
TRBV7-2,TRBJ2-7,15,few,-,CASSLAWSEVAEQYF,TGTGCCAGCAGCTTAGCGTGGTCCGAGGTAGCCGAGCAGTACTTC
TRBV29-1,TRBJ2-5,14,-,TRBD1,CSVEPGQGYETQYF,TGCAGCGTTGAACCGGGACAGGGGTACGAGACCCAGTACTTC
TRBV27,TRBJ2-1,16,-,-,CASSLKETVSYNEQFF,TGTGCCAGCAGTTTAAAGGAGACTGTCTCTTACAATGAGCAGTTCTTC
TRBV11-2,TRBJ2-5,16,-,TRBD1,CASSLDPGQGYQTQYF,TGTGCCAGCAGCTTAGATCCGGGACAGGGTTACCAGACCCAGTACTTC
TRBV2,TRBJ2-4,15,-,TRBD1,CASKRQGVAKNIQYF,TGTGCCAGCAAAAGACAGGGGGTGGCCAAAAACATTCAGTACTTC
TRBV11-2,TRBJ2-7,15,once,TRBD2,CASSLVSGSVYEQYF,TGTGCCAGCAGCTTAGTTAGCGGGAGTGTCTACGAGCAGTACTTC
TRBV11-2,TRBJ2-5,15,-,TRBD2,CASSITRTSKETQYF,TGTGCCAGCAGCATAACCCGGACTAGTAAAGAGACCCAGTACTTC
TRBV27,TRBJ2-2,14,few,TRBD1,CASSTYRGTGELFF,TGTGCCAGCAGTACCTACAGGGGCACCGGGGAGCTGTTTTTT
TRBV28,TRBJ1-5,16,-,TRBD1,CASRPPPQGARQPQHF,TGTGCCAGCAGGCCACCCCCCCAGGGGGCACGTCAGCCCCAGCATTTT
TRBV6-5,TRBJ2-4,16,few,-,CASSGEAGVAKNIQYF,TGTGCCAGCTCCGGCGAGGCAGGCGTTGCCAAAAACATTCAGTACTTC
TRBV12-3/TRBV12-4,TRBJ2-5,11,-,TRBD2,CASGRGETQYF,TGTGCCAGCGGGAGGGGAGAGACCCAGTACTTC
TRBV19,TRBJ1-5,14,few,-,CASSIDGRGQPQHF,TGTGCCAGTAGTATAGATGGAAGGGGTCAGCCCCAGCATTTT